This T cell receptor (beta chain) was identified in a study of blood T cell repertoires in COVID-19. Study context: The United States, Italy and Spain supplied acute and convalescent COVID-19 samples. The analysed material was cDNA or gDNA that came from T cells, B-cell-depleted T cells, or PBMCs.

Source study methods: Cell counts per sample came from amplifying reference gene primers. Profiling relied on immunoSEQ multiplex PCR, and the TCRdb table lists in-frame clones only, not all of them. V and J calls and clone size are given by that table; D and trimming were obtained from the DNA. There are fewer than 300,000 clones in the sample; roughly 92% occur only once, and around 2.2% lies in the top ten. During active infection, Seattle patients enrolled and were then monitored through disease. CDR1 is LNHDA and CDR2 is SQIVND in the germline V gene (reference sequence). This CDR3 is 17 amino acids long. V dropped 2 bases and J dropped 0 bases, with 13 bases sitting between them.

The sample was peripheral blood. The chain is built from TRBV19 and TRBJ1-4; TRBD1 might be the D (6 bases). The TCR was taken from a woman under 40 with COVID-19, enrolled during active disease. In DNA form, the CDR3 reads TGTGCCAGTAGTATAATCTCCAACAGGGCAACTAATGAAAAACTGTTTTTT. Encoded protein: CASSIISNRATNEKLFF.